This T cell receptor beta chain was found in a study of human T cells and chemical hapten exposure. As for time point: patch test 1, 2 weeks after DPC sensitization. Regarding treatment: therapeutic diphenylcyclopropenone sensitization with weekly scalp DPC. The total RNA was obtained from whole blood that was not fractionated. This clonotype was counted at least ten times. Germline CDR1 MDHEN, CDR2 SYDVKM. The CDR3 covers 13 residues. The germline V and J ends were trimmed by 5 bases and 8 bases, with 10 bases remaining between them. Individual cDNA molecules each carried unique molecular identifiers attached by the library. TCRdb re-derived calls from the RACE reads in MiXCR, one entry per CDR3 protein. In the table there are roughly 38,000 distinct CDR3 sequences, 3% to 4.5% of which are singletons.

The chain recombines TRBV28 with TRBJ1-6; D ambiguous. The receptor comes from a man aged 50 or older with alopecia areata. Some clones in this sample may be carry-over from other donors' samples. Sequenced material: whole blood, taken in connection with sensitization to the hapten diphenylcyclopropenone (DPC). The CDR3, as DNA: TGTGCCAGCAGTAAGGCTTTCGATTCACCCCTCCACTTT. Its protein product is CASSKAFDSPLHF. Filled out from reference TRBV28 and TRBJ1-6, the complete variable domain reads DVKVTQSSRYLVKRTGEKVFLECVQDMDHENMFWYRQDPGLGLRLIYFSYDVKMKEKGDIPEGYSVSREKKERFSLILESASTNQTSMYLCASSKAFDSPLHFGNGTRLTVT.